One sample yielded the 2 T cell receptor beta chains listed below, sequenced in a study of T cell responses to AZD1222 COVID-19 vaccine. The method was immunoSEQ multiplex PCR; TCRdb's version includes in-frame clones alone and lacks a portion of them. The table shows 140,000 to 150,000 clones, with roughly nine tenths occurring only once. The source was peripheral blood, collected on day 0 of AZD1222 vaccination. The receptors here all came from an adult in good health.

In this sample, this clone turned up once. The CDR3 loop reads CASSFRGAAQHF. In DNA, the CDR3 is TGTGCCAGCAGTTTCAGAGGTGCAGCCCAGCATTTT. This sequence joins TRBV28 and TRBJ1-5; unclear D gene. Germline assignment: CDR1 MDHEN and CDR2 SYDVKM. V shed 3 bases and J shed 11 bases, with 11 bases lying between them. The CDR3 runs 12 residues.

The chain joins TRBV4-3 to TRBJ1-1, with D hard to call. V lost 3 bases to trimming and J lost 1 base, with 6 bases between them. The length of the CDR3 is 13 residues. The germline V gene encodes CDR1 LGHNA and CDR2 YSLEER. The CDR3 coding sequence is TGCGCCAGCAGCCAGGTTTGGAACACTGAAGCTTTCTTT. The encoded protein is CASSQVWNTEAFF.